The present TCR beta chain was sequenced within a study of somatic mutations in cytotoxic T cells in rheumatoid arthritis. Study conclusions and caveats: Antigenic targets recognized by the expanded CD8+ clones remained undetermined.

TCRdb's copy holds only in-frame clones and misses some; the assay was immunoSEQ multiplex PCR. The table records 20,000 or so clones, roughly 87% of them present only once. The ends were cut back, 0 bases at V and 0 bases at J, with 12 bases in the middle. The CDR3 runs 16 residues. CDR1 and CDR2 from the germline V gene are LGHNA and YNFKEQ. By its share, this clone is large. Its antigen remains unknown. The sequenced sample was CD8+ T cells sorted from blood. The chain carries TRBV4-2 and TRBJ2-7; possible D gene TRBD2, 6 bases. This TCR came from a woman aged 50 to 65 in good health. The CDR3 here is CASSQDSGSPSYEQYF. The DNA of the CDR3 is TGTGCCAGCAGCCAAGATAGCGGTAGCCCCTCCTACGAGCAGTACTTC.